Detailed here is one T cell receptor beta chain. Antigen: not known. This record comes from a study of Tregs in tolerant kidney transplant recipients. Overall study results and limits: Biological reproducibility was not directly addressed, but technical replication error appeared minimal. Tolerant patients' donor-specific Tregs expanded beyond overall Tregs, suggesting antigen-driven growth. Some patients' samples used different primers over time, so nucleotide sequences weren't comparable.

Unstimulated Tregs (CD4+CD25+CD127-) and CD4+CD25- non-Tregs were sorted from PBMCs. This CDR3 comprises 16 residues. Looked up from germline, CDR1 is SNHLY and CDR2 is FYNNEI. The V gene lost 1 base and the J gene lost 2 bases, with 12 bases spanning the gap. Only in-frame clones appear in the TCRdb table, and some are missing; sequencing was by immunoSEQ multiplex PCR. This sample has 85,000 to 100,000 clones, with 93% found just once. The chain uses TRBV2 and TRBJ1-5; no firm D call. The TCR originated in a human donor who received a combined kidney and bone marrow transplant. The sequenced sample was CD4+ T cells from blood, obtained before the transplant. The CDR3 DNA is TGTGCCAGCAGTGAAGGGGGAGGCATCCGCAATCAGCCCCAGCATTTT. It yields the protein CASSEGGGIRNQPQHF.